This passage covers 9 T cell receptor beta chains from one sample sequenced in a study of T cells in localized non-small cell lung cancer. TCRdb's copy holds only in-frame clones and misses some; the assay was immunoSEQ multiplex PCR. The table has fewer than 40,000 clones, 85% to 90% seen once. The input for sequencing was peripheral blood, taken before any cancer treatment. These TCRs come from a female donor over 55 with stage I lung adenocarcinoma.

The chain has TRBV6-5 and TRBJ1-1; 11 bases match TRBD1. CDR3 length: 14 amino acids. CDR1 and CDR2 from the germline V gene are MNHEY and SVGAGI. V trimming: 2 bases; J trimming: 10 bases; junction bases outside the gene matches: 6. CDR3 nucleotides: TGTGCCAGCAGTTACCAGGACAGGGGGCGGGGAGCTTTCTTT. Its protein is CASSYQDRGRGAFF.

The gene calls are TRBV5-1 and TRBJ1-2; perhaps TRBD1 as D (5 bases). The CDR3 has 15 residues. CDR1 is SGHRS and CDR2 is YFSETQ in the germline V gene. Trimming left V 4 bases short and J 4 bases short, with 17 bases between. In DNA, the CDR3 is TGCGCCAGCAGCCCATCGGGGGACTTCCTCTATGGCTACACCTTC. It yields the protein CASSPSGDFLYGYTF.

The genes are TRBV10-3 and TRBJ1-2; D uncertain. Germline values: CDR1 ENHRY, CDR2 SYGVKD. The ends were cut back, 0 bases at V and 4 bases at J, with 6 bases in the middle. The CDR3 consists of 13 residues. The CDR3 loop reads CAISESSGYGYTF. Here the CDR3 DNA reads TGTGCCATCAGTGAGTCCTCGGGCTATGGCTACACCTTC.

The chain employs TRBV11-2 and TRBJ1-3; 8 bases line up with TRBD1. The CDR3 runs 16 residues. Germline V gene lookup returns CDR1 SGHAT and CDR2 FQNNGV. With 4 bases clipped from V and 0 bases from J, the junction kept 5 bases outside the gene matches. CDR3 in amino acids: CASSYVTGGSGNTIYF. CDR3 DNA sequence: TGTGCCAGCAGCTACGTTACAGGGGGCTCTGGAAACACCATATATTTT.

The chain links TRBV5-1 to TRBJ2-2; 8 bases line up with TRBD2. The CDR3 runs to 15 residues. V gave up 5 bases and J gave up 5 bases; unmatched junction bases: 8. The germline CDR1 and CDR2 sequences are SGHRS and YFSETQ. This CDR3 is CASRLTGGMTGELFF. DNA of the CDR3: TGCGCCAGCAGACTTACGGGAGGGATGACCGGGGAGCTGTTTTTT.

The genes are TRBV11-3 and TRBJ2-1, with 9 bases lining up with TRBD2. Germline loops: CDR1 SGHNT, CDR2 YENEEA. CDR3 size: 16 residues. V lost 4 bases and J lost 1; bases outside the gene matches: 5. The CDR3 sequence is CASSSASGRSYNEQFF. As DNA, the CDR3 is TGTGCCAGCAGCTCCGCCAGCGGGAGGTCCTACAATGAGCAGTTCTTC.

Only a few counts were recorded for this clone. The chain joins TRBV28 to TRBJ2-7, with 7 bases aligning to TRBD2. Germline V lookup: CDR1 MDHEN, CDR2 SYDVKM. The CDR3 totals 15 residues. V shed 3 bases and J 0 bases; nucleotides not matched to a gene: 5. The CDR3 nucleotides are TGTGCCAGCAGTTTGCCTAGCGGAAGCTCCTACGAGCAGTACTTC. Amino acid sequence: CASSLPSGSSYEQYF.

This chain connects TRBV7-6 to TRBJ2-5; D might be TRBD1 (6 bases). V lost 6 bases and J lost 4, with 12 bases in between. Germline values: CDR1 SGHVS, CDR2 FNYEAQ. This CDR3 is 13 amino acids long. The CDR3: CASSQQGPETQYF. Here the CDR3 DNA reads TGTGCCAGCAGTCAACAGGGACCAGAGACCCAGTACTTC.

The chain uses TRBV7-3 and TRBJ1-1; possible D gene TRBD1, 6 bases. V was cut by 5 bases and J by 2 bases, with 9 bases left in between. The CDR3 runs to 13 residues. Germline CDR1 SGHTA, CDR2 FQGTGA. The CDR3: CASSQTGNTEAFF. The CDR3 coding sequence is TGTGCCAGCAGCCAGACAGGAAACACTGAAGCTTTCTTT.